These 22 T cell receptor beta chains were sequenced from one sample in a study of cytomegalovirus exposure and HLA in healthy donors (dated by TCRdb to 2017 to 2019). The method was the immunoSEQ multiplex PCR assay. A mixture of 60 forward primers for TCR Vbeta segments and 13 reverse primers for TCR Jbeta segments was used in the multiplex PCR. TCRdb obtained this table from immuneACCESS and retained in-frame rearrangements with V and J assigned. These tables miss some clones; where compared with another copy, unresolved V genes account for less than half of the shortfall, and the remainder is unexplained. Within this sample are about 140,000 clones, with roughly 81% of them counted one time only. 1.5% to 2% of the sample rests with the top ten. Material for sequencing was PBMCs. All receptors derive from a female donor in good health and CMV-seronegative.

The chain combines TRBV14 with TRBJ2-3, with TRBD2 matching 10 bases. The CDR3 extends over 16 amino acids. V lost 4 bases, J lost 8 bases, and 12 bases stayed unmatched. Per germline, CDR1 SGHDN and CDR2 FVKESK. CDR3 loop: CASSLLAGASPGTQYF. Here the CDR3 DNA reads TGTGCCAGCAGCCTTCTAGCGGGGGCCTCACCAGGTACGCAGTATTTT.

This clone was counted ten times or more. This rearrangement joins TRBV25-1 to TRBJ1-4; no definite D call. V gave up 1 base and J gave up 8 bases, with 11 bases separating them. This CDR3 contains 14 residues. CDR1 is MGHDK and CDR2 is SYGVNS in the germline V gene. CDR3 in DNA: TGTGCCAGCAGTGAATCCCTGTTACGGGAAAAACTGTTTTTT. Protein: CASSESLLREKLFF.

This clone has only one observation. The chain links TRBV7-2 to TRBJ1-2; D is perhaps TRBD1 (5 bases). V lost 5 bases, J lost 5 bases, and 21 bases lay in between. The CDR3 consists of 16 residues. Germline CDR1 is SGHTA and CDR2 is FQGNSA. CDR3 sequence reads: CASSRSVEGRGYGYTF. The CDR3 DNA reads TGTGCCAGCAGCCGATCTGTCGAGGGACGGGGGTATGGCTACACCTTC.

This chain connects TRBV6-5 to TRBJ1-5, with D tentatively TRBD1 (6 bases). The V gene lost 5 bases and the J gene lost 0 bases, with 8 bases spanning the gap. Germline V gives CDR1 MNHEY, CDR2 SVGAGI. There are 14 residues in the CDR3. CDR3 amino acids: CASSATGSNQPQHF. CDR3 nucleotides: TGTGCCAGCAGTGCGACAGGTAGCAATCAGCCCCAGCATTTT.

The CDR3: CASSADAGGNNEQFF. The CDR3 nucleotides read TGTGCCAGCAGCGCAGATGCGGGGGGGAACAATGAGCAGTTCTTC. The rearrangement uses TRBV7-2 and TRBJ2-1; 9 bases match TRBD2. CDR1 SGHTA and CDR2 FQGNSA come from the germline V gene. The CDR3 has 15 residues. V gave up 5 bases and J gave up 5 bases; unmatched junction bases: 7.

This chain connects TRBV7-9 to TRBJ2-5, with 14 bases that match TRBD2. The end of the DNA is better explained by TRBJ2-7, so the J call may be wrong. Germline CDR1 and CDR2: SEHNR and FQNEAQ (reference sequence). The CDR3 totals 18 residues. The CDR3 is CASSTGTSGGKFSYEQYF. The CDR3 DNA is TGTGCCAGCAGCACTGGGACTAGCGGGGGTAAATTCTCCTACGAGCAGTACTTC.

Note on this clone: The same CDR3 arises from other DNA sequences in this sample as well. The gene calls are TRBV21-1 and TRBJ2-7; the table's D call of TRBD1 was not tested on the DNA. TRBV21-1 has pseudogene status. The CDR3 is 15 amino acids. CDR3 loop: CASNHPDRSSYEQYF. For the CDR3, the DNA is TGTGCCAGCAATCACCCGGACAGAAGCTCCTACGAGCAGTACTTC.

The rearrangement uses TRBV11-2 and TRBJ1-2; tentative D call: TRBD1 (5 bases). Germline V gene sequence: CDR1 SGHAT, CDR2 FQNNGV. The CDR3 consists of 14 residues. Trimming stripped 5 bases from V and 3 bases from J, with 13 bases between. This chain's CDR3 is CASSPSGGDYGYTF. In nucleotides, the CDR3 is TGTGCCAGCAGCCCGTCCGGGGGGGACTATGGCTACACCTTC.

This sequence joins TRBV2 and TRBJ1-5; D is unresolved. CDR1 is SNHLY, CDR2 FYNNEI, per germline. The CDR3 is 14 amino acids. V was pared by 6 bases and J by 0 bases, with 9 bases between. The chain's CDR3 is CASSVENSNQPQHF. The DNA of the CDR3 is TGTGCCAGCAGCGTGGAGAATAGCAATCAGCCCCAGCATTTT.

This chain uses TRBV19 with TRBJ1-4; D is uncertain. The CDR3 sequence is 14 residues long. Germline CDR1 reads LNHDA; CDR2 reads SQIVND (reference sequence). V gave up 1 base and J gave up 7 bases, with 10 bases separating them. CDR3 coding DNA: TGTGCCAGTAGTATAGGCAGTTTTCGTGAAAAACTGTTTTTT. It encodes CASSIGSFREKLFF. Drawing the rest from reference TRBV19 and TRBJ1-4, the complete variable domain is DGGITQSPKYLFRKEGQNVTLSCEQNLNHDAMYWYRQDPGQGLRLIYYSQIVNDFQKGDIAEGYSVSREKKESFPLTVTSAQKNPTAFYLCASSIGSFREKLFFGSGTQLSVL.

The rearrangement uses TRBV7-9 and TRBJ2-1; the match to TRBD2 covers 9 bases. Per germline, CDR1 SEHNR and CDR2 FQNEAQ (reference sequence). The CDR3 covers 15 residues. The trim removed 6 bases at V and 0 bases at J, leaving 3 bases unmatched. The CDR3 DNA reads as TGTGCCAGCAGTTATAGCGGGGGCTCCTACAATGAGCAGTTCTTC. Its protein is CASSYSGGSYNEQFF.

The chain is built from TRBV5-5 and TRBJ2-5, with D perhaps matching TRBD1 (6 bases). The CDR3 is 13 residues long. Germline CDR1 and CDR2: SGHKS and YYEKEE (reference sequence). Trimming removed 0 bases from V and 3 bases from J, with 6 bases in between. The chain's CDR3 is CASSLDREETQYF. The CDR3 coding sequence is TGTGCCAGCAGCTTGGACAGGGAAGAGACCCAGTACTTC.

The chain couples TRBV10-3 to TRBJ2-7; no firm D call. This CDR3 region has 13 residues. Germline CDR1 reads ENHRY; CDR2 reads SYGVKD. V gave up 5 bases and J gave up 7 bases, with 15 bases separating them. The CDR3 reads CAISTPRPGEQYF. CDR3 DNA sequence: TGTGCCATCAGTACCCCCAGGCCCGGAGAGCAGTACTTC.

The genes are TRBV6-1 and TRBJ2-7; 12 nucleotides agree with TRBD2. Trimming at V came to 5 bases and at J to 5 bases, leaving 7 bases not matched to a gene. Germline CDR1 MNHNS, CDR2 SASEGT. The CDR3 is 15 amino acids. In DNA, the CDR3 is TGTGCCAGCAGTAAGACTAGCGGGAGTAAGGACGAGCAGTACTTC. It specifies CASSKTSGSKDEQYF.

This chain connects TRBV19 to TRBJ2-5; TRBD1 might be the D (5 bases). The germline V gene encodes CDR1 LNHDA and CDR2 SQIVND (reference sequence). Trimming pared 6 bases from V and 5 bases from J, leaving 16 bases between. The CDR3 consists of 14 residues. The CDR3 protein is CASSTGELMETQYF. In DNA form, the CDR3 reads TGTGCCAGTAGCACAGGTGAGCTTATGGAGACCCAGTACTTC.

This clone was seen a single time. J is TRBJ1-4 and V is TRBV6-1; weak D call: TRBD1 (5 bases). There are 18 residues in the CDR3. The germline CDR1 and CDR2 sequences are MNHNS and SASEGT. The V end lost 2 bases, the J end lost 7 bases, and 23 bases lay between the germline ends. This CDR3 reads CASSEWAGGGGGVEKLFF. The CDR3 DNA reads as TGTGCCAGCAGTGAATGGGCCGGCGGAGGCGGGGGGGTTGAAAAACTGTTTTTT.

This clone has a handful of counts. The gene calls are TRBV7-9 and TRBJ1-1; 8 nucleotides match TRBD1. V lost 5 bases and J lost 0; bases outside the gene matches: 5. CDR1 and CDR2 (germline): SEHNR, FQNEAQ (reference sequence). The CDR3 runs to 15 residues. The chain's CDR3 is CASSAGQGLNTEAFF. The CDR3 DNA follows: TGTGCCAGCAGCGCCGGACAGGGATTGAACACTGAAGCTTTCTTT.

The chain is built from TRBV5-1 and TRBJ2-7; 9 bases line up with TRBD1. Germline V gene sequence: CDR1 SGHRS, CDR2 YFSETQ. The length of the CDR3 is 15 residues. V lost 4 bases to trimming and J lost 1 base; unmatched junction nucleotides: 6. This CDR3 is CASSIRTGDSYEQYF. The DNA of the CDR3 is TGCGCCAGCAGCATTAGGACAGGGGATTCCTACGAGCAGTACTTC.

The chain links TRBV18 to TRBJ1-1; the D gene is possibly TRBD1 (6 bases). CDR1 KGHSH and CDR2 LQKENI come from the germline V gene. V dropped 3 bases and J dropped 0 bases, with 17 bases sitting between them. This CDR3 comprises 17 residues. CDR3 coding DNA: TGTGCCAGCTCACCTCCTAGGGGGAAGGGGGTGAACACTGAAGCTTTCTTT. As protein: CASSPPRGKGVNTEAFF.

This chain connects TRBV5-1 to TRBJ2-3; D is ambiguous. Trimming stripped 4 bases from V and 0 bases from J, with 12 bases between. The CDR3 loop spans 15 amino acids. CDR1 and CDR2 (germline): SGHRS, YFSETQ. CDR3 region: CASSTTTLSTDTQYF. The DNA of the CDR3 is TGCGCCAGCAGCACCACGACACTTAGCACAGATACGCAGTATTTT.

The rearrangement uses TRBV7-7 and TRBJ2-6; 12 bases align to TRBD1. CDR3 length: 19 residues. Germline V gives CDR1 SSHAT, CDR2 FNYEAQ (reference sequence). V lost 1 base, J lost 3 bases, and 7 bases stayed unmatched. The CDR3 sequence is CASSLVRDRGPFGANVLTF. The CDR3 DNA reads TGTGCCAGCAGCTTAGTTCGGGACAGGGGGCCTTTTGGGGCCAACGTCCTGACTTTC.

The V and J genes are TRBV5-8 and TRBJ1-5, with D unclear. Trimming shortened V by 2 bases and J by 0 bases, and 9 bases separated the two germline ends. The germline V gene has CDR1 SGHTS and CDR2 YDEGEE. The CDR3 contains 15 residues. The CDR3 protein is CASSLLLVSNQPQHF. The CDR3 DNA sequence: TGTGCCAGCAGCTTACTCCTCGTTAGCAATCAGCCCCAGCATTTT. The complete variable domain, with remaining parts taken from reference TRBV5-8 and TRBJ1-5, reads EAGVTQSPTHLIKTRGQQATLRCSPISGHTSVYWYQQALGLGLQFLLWYDEGEERNRGNFPPRFSGRQFPNYSSELNVNALELEDSALYLCASSLLLVSNQPQHFGDGTRLSIL.